The TCR beta chain under discussion was sequenced for a study of T cell changes during pregnancy in multiple sclerosis. TCRdb keeps only in-frame clones here, not all; method: immunoSEQ multiplex PCR. Here the sample spans about 72,000 clones, about nine tenths being singletons. Per germline, CDR1 MNHEY and CDR2 SVGAGI. The CDR3 has 13 amino acids. V lost 8 bases, J lost 4 bases, and 12 bases lay in between. This clone was found once. The chain joins TRBV6-5 to TRBJ2-1; D is perhaps TRBD1 (6 bases). The specimen comprised peripheral blood, sampled in the third trimester of pregnancy. This sequence was found in a female donor in good health, enrolled as a control in a pregnancy study. The CDR3 reads CASSQGVYNEQFF. In nucleotides, the CDR3 is TGTGCCAGCTCACAGGGTGTGTACAATGAGCAGTTCTTC.